A selection of T cell receptor beta chains follows, all from one sample in a study of blood T cells in healthy people across ages. TCRdb reprocessed the 5' RACE reads with MiXCR, giving one entry per CDR3 protein. The table includes about 1.1 million distinct CDR3 sequences, 35% to 45% detected once. Sequenced input: blood. Receptor source: a man aged 18 to 35 in good health. Each CDR3 is given with its conserved first and last residue. The D gene is left open where the match is weak. For some rows the clone size is stated as once, few or many, or as a class when expanded; others skip it.

clone size | J gene | D gene | V gene | CDR3 protein | CDR3 DNA
. | TRBJ2-4 | . | TRBV5-1 | CASSFGSSIAKNIQYF | TGCGCCAGCAGCTTTGGCAGTTCGATAGCCAAAAACATTCAGTACTTC
. | TRBJ2-5 | . | TRBV12-3/TRBV12-4 | CASEQGLEGTQYF | TGTGCCAGCGAACAGGGTCTTGAAGGGACCCAGTACTTC
few | TRBJ1-5 | . | TRBV15 | CATAEIKQPQHF | TGTGCCACCGCGGAAATCAAGCAGCCCCAGCATTTT
. | TRBJ2-1 | . | TRBV4-2 | CASSQESAFPNNEQFF | TGTGCCAGCAGCCAAGAATCGGCCTTTCCTAACAATGAGCAGTTCTTC
few | TRBJ2-1 | TRBD1 | TRBV4-3 | CASTYTGGSNEQFF | TGCGCCAGCACGTATACAGGGGGCTCGAATGAGCAGTTCTTC
few | TRBJ2-1 | . | TRBV2 | CASRVGFSYNEQFF | TGTGCCAGCAGAGTAGGGTTTTCCTACAATGAGCAGTTCTTC
. | TRBJ2-3 | TRBD1 | TRBV7-8 | CASSLAQGANTQYF | TGTGCCAGCAGCTTGGCACAGGGGGCGAATACGCAGTATTTT
few | TRBJ2-4 | . | TRBV28 | CASSLAGFKNIQYF | TGTGCCAGCAGTTTAGCCGGGTTCAAAAACATTCAGTACTTC
. | TRBJ1-4 | TRBD1 | TRBV20-1 | CSATGPGTGTLATNEKLFF | TGCAGTGCTACAGGTCCCGGGACAGGGACGCTTGCAACTAACGAAAAACTGTTTTTT
few | TRBJ1-5 | TRBD1 | TRBV27 | CASSPKQGYWLPQHF | TGTGCCAGCAGCCCGAAACAGGGGTATTGGCTGCCCCAGCATTTT
. | TRBJ1-2 | . | TRBV6-2/TRBV6-3 | CASSNKHRDGDGYTF | TGTGCCAGCAGTAACAAGCACCGGGACGGAGATGGCTACACCTTC
. | TRBJ1-5 | . | TRBV7-2 | CASSRGIGNQPQHF | TGTGCCAGCAGTAGAGGTATTGGCAATCAGCCCCAGCATTTT
few | TRBJ2-7 | . | TRBV3-1 | CASSQDLGLYEQYF | TGTGCCAGCAGCCAAGATCTGGGACTTTACGAGCAGTACTTC
. | TRBJ1-2 | . | TRBV5-1 | CASSLAAEIYGYTF | TGCGCCAGCAGCTTGGCGGCGGAGATCTATGGCTACACCTTC
. | TRBJ1-2 | . | TRBV27 | CASSEPTARDYGYTF | TGTGCCAGCAGTGAGCCCACAGCCCGTGACTATGGCTACACCTTC
many | TRBJ1-1 | TRBD1 | TRBV20-1 | CSARDSGGSTEAFF | TGCAGTGCTAGAGATTCAGGGGGAAGCACTGAAGCTTTCTTT
many | TRBJ2-1 | . | TRBV7-2 | CASSLGFYEQFF | TGTGCCAGCAGCTTAGGTTTCTATGAGCAGTTCTTC
. | TRBJ2-7 | . | TRBV7-9 | CASSFKSYEQYF | TGTGCCAGCAGCTTTAAGTCGTATGAGCAGTACTTC
. | TRBJ2-5 | . | TRBV11-2 | CASSGDSRETQYF | TGTGCCAGCAGCGGGGACTCTCGGGAGACCCAGTACTTC
. | TRBJ2-3 | . | TRBV12-3/TRBV12-4 | CASRGRVRTDTQYF | TGTGCCAGCAGGGGGCGGGTACGCACAGATACGCAGTATTTT
. | TRBJ2-3 | . | TRBV12-3/TRBV12-4 | CASSWGGPVDTQYF | TGTGCCAGCAGTTGGGGGGGCCCGGTAGATACGCAGTATTTT
few | TRBJ1-1 | . | TRBV27 | CASSFVFSTEAFF | TGTGCCAGCAGTTTCGTGTTTTCCACTGAAGCTTTCTTT
. | TRBJ1-5 | . | TRBV5-1 | CASSLDGGPGDQPQHF | TGCGCCAGCAGCTTGGATGGGGGGCCGGGAGATCAGCCCCAGCATTTT
few | TRBJ2-1 | TRBD2 | TRBV27 | CASSSSRTSGFYNEQFF | TGTGCTAGCAGTTCCTCCAGGACTAGCGGGTTTTACAATGAGCAGTTCTTC
. | TRBJ2-7 | . | TRBV12-3/TRBV12-4 | CASSLAGHSSYEQYF | TGTGCCAGCAGTTTGGCAGGGCATAGCTCCTACGAGCAGTACTTC
few | TRBJ2-1 | . | TRBV7-2 | CASSLVWGDPGEQFF | TGTGCCAGCAGCTTAGTCTGGGGTGACCCGGGTGAGCAGTTCTTC
. | TRBJ2-3 | TRBD1 | TRBV20-1 | CSARGQGGGTDTQYF | TGCAGTGCTAGGGGACAGGGGGGTGGCACAGATACGCAGTATTTT
. | TRBJ1-1 | . | TRBV20-1 | CSANFLGRVTEAFF | TGCAGTGCTAATTTCCTTGGGCGGGTCACTGAAGCTTTCTTT
. | TRBJ1-2 | . | TRBV27 | CASSLSAGGTYGYTF | TGTGCCAGCAGTTTATCGGCGGGGGGGACTTATGGCTACACCTTC